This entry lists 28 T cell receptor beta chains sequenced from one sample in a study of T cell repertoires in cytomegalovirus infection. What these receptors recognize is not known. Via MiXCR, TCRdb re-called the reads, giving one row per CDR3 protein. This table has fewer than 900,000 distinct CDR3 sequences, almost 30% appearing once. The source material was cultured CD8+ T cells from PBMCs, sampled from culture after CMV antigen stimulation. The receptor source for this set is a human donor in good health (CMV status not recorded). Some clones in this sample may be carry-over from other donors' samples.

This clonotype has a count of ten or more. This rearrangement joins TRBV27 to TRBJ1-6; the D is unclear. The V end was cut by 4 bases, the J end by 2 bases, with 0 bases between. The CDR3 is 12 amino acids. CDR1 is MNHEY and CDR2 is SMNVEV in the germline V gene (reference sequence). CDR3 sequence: CASSSYNSPLHF. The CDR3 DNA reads TGTGCCAGCAGTTCCTATAATTCACCCCTCCACTTT.

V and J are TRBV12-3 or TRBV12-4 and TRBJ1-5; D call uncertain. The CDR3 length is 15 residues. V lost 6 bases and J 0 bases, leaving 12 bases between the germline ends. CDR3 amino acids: CASSYSGDSNQPQHF. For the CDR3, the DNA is TGTGCCAGCAGCTATTCAGGAGATAGCAATCAGCCCCAGCATTTT.

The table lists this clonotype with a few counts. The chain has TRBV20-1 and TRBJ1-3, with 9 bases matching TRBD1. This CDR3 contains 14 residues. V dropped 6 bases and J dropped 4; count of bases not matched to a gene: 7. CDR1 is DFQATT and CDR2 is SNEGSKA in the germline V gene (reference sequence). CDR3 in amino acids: CSARTGGAGNTIYF. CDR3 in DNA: TGCAGTGCCAGAACAGGGGGCGCAGGAAACACCATATATTTT.

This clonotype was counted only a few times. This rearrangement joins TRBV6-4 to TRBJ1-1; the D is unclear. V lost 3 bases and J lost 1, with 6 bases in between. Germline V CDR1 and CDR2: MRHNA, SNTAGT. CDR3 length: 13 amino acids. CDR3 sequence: CASSEEANTEAFF. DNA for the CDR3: TGTGCCAGCAGTGAAGAGGCGAACACTGAAGCTTTCTTT.

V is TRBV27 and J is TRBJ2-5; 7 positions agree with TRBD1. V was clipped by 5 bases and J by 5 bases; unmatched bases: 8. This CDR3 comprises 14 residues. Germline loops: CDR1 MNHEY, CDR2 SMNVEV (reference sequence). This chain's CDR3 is CASSVGTVGETQYF. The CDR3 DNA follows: TGTGCCAGCAGTGTAGGGACAGTTGGGGAGACCCAGTACTTC.

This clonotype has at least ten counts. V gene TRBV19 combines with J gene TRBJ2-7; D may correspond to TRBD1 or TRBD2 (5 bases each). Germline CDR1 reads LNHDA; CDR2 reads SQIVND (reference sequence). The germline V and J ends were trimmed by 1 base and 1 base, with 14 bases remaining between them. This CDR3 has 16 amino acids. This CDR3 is CASSIVRGSLSYEQYV. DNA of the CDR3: TGTGCCAGTAGTATAGTTCGGGGCAGCCTATCCTACGAGCAGTACGTC.

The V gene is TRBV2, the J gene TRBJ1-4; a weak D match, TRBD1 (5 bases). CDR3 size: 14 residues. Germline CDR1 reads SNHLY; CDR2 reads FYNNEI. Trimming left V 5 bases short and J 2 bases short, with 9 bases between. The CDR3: CASSPRVTNEKLFF. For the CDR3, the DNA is TGTGCCAGCAGTCCCAGGGTTACTAATGAAAAACTGTTTTTT.

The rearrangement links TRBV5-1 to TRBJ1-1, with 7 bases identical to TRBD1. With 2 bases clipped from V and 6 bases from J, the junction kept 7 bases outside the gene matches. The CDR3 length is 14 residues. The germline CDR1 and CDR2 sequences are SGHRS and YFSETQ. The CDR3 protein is CASSFTIGQAEAFF. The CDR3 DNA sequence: TGCGCCAGCAGCTTCACTATAGGACAGGCTGAAGCTTTCTTT.

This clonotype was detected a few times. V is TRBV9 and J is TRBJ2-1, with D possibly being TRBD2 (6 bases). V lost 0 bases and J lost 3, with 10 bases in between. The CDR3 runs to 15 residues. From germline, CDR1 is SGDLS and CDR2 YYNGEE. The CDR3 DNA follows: TGTGCCAGCAGCGTAGGATGGGGGGTCTACAATGAGCAGTTCTTC. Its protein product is CASSVGWGVYNEQFF.

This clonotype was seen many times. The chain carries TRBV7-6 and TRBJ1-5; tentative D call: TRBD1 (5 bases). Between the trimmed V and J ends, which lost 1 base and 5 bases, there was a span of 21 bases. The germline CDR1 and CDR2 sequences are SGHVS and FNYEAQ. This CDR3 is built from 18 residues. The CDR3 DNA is TGTGCCAGCAGCTTAGTTGGGGGAATGGGACGGTGGGATCAGCCCCAGCATTTT. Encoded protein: CASSLVGGMGRWDQPQHF.

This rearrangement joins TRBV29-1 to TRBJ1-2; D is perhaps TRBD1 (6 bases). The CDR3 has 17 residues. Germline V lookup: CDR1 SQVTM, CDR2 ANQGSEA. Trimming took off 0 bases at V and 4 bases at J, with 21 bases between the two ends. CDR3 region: CSVEDAAGGAIIYGYTF. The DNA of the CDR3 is TGCAGCGTTGAAGATGCCGCCGGGGGGGCGATTATCTATGGCTACACCTTC. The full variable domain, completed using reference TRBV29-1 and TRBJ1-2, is SAVISQKPSRDICQRGTSLTIQCQVDSQVTMMFWYRQQPGQSLTLIATANQGSEATYESGFVIDKFPISRPNLTFSTLTVSNMSPEDSSIYLCSVEDAAGGAIIYGYTFGSGTRLTVV.

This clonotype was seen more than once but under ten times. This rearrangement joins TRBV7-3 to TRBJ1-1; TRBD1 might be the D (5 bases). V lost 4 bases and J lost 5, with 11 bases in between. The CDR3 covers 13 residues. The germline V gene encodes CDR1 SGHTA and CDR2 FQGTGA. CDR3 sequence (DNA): TGTGCCAGCAGCTGGCAGGGCGGAACTGAAGCTTTCTTT. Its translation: CASSWQGGTEAFF.

The CDR3 protein is CASSPLPGQGNEKLFF. CDR3 DNA: TGTGCCAGTAGCCCCCTACCAGGGCAGGGGAATGAAAAACTGTTTTTT. V usage is TRBV19 and J usage is TRBJ1-4; possible D gene TRBD1, 6 bases. The V end was cut by 6 bases, the J end by 5 bases, with 19 bases between. Per the germline V gene, CDR1 is LNHDA and CDR2 is SQIVND (reference sequence). This CDR3 comprises 16 residues.

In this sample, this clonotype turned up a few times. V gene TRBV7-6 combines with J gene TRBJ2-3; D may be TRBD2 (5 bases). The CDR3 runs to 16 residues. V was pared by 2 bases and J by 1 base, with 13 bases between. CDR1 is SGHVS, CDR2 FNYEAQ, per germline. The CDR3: CASSLLAMGGTDTQYF. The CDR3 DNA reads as TGTGCCAGCAGCTTATTAGCGATGGGTGGCACAGATACGCAGTATTTT.

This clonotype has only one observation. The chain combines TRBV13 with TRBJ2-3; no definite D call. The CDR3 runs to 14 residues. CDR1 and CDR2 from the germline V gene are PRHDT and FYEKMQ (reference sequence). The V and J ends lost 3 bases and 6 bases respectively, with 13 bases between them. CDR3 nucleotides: TGTGCCAGCAGCTTTTCCGTAGCTATGGATACGCAGTATTTT. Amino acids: CASSFSVAMDTQYF.

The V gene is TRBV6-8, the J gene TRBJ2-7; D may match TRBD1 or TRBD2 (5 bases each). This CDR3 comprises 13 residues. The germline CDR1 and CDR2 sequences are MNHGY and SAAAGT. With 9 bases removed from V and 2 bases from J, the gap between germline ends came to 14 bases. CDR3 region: CASSVGAAYEQYF. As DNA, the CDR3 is TGTGCCAGTTCGGTCGGGGCAGCCTACGAGCAGTACTTC.

The CDR3 region is CATSRAEGREAETQYF. The CDR3 nucleotides read TGTGCCACCAGCAGGGCGGAGGGCAGGGAAGCAGAGACCCAGTACTTC. V and J are TRBV15 and TRBJ2-5; maybe TRBD2 (6 bases). This CDR3 has 16 residues. The germline gives CDR1 LNHNV, CDR2 YYDKDF (reference sequence). V was cut by 3 bases and J by 4 bases, with 18 bases left in between.

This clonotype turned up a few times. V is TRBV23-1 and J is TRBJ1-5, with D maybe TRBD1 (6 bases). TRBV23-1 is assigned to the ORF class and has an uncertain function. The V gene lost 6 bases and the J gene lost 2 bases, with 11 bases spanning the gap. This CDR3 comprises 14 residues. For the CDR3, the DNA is TGCGCCAGCAGCCAGTCAGGGGGCAATCAGCCCCAGCATTTT. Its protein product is CASSQSGGNQPQHF.

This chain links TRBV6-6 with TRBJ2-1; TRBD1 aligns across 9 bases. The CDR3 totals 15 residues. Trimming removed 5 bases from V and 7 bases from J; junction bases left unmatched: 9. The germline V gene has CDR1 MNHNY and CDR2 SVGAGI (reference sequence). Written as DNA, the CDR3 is TGTGCCAGCAGTGTTACAGGGGGCTTCTTGAATGAGCAGTTCTTC. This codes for CASSVTGGFLNEQFF.

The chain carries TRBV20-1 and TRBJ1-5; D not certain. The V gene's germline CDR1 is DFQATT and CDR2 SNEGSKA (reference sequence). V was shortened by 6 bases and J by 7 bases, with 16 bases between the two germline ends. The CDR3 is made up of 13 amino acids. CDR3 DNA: TGCAGTGCCCCGACACAATCAGGACAGCCCCAGCATTTT. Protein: CSAPTQSGQPQHF.

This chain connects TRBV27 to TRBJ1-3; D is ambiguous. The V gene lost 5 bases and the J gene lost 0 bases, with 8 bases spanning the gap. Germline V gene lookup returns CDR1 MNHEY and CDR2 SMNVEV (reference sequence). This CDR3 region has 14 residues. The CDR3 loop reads CASSENVSGNTIYF. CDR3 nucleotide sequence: TGTGCCAGCAGTGAAAATGTCTCTGGAAACACCATATATTTT.

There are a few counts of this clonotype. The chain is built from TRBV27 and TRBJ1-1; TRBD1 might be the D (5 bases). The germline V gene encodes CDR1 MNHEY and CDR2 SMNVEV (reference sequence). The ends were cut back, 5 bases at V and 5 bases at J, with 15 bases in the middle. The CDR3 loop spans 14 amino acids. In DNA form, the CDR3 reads TGTGCCAGCAGTCCCCCCGGGGGGTGGACTGAAGCTTTCTTT. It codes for CASSPPGGWTEAFF.

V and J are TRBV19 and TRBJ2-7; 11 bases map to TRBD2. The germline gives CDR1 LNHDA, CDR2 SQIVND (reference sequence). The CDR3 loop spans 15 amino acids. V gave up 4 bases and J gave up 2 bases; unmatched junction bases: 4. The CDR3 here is CASSTSGGSTYEQYF. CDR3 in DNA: TGTGCCAGTAGTACTAGCGGGGGGTCCACCTACGAGCAGTACTTC. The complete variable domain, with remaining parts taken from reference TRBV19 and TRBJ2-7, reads DGGITQSPKYLFRKEGQNVTLSCEQNLNHDAMYWYRQDPGQGLRLIYYSQIVNDFQKGDIAEGYSVSREKKESFPLTVTSAQKNPTAFYLCASSTSGGSTYEQYFGPGTRLTVT.

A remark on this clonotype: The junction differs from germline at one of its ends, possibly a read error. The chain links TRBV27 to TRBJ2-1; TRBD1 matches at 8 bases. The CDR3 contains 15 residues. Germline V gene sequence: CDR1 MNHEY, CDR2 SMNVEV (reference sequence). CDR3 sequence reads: CVSSPAGTGHNEQFF. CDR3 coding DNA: TGTGTCAGCAGTCCCGCCGGGACAGGACACAATGAGCAGTTCTTC.

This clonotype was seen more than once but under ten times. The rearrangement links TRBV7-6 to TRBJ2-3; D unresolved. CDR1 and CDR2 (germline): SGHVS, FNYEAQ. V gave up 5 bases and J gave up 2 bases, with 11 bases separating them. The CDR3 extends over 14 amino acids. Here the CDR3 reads CASSKRTNTDTQYF. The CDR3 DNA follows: TGTGCCAGCAGCAAACGGACCAACACAGATACGCAGTATTTT.

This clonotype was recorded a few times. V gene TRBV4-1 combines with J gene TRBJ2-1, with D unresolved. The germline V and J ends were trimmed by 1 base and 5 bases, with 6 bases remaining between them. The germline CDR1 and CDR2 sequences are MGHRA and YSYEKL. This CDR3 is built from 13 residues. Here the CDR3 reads CASSQANNNEQFF. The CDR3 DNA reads TGCGCCAGCAGCCAAGCTAACAACAATGAGCAGTTCTTC.

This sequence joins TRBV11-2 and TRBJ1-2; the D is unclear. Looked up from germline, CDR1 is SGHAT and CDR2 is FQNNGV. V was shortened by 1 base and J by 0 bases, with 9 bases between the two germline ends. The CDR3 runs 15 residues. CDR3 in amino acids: CASSLGSPTNYGYTF. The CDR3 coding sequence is TGTGCCAGCAGCTTAGGATCTCCTACTAACTATGGCTACACCTTC.

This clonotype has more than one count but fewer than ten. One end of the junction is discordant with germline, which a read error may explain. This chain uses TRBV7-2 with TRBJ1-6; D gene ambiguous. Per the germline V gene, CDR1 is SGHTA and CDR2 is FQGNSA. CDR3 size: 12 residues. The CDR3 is CASSLTLGPLNF. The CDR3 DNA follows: TGTGCCAGCAGCTTAACGTTAGGCCCCCTCAACTTT.